The clone carrying this T cell receptor beta chain was counted a few times. These data are taken from a study of T-cell memory formation after mild COVID-19. This CDR3 has 14 amino acids. Per germline, CDR1 LGHNA and CDR2 YNFKEQ. V was trimmed by 0 bases and J by 3 bases, leaving 8 bases between them. Sample barcodes and UMIs were carried by the TCR alpha and TCR beta cDNA libraries that 5'RACE generated with constant-segment primers. TCRdb recomputed calls from the 5' RACE reads with MiXCR, one row per CDR3 protein. The sample lists 400,000 to 550,000 distinct CDR3 sequences, 20% to 30% seen once, with approximately 12% in the top ten.

The receptor's source is an adult woman who had mild COVID-19 (a few samples of this study predate the infection). Cell type and time point are not known. V and J are TRBV4-2 and TRBJ2-5; D unresolved. Sequencing was carried out using PBMCs or a T cell subset sorted from them (not recorded which). The CDR3 nucleotides read TGTGCCAGCAGCCAAGATCGAGCTAAAGAGACCCAGTACTTC. The encoded protein is CASSQDRAKETQYF.